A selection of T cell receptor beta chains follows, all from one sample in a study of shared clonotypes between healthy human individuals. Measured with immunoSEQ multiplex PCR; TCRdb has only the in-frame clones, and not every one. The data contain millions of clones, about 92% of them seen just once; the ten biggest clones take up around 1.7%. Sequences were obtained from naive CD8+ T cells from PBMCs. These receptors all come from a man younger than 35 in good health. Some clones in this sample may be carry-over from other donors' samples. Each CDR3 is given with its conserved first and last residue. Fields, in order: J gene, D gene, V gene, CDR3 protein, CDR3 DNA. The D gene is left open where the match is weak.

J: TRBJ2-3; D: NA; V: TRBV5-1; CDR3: CASSPDSRALFSTDTQYF; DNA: TGCGCCAGCAGCCCTGACAGCCGTGCCTTATTTAGCACAGATACGCAGTATTTT
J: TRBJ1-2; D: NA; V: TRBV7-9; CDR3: CASSLAPGNYGYTF; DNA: TGTGCCAGCAGCTTAGCACCAGGGAACTATGGCTACACCTTC
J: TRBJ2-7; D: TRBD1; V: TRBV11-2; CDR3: CASSYWTGATYEQYF; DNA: TGTGCCAGCAGTTATTGGACAGGGGCCACCTACGAGCAGTACTTC
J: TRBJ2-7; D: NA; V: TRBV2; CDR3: CASRTLDFTAYEQYF; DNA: TGTGCCAGCAGGACCCTTGACTTTACGGCCTACGAGCAGTACTTC
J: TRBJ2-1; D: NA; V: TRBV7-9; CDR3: CASSLGPPFGEQFF; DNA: TGTGCCAGCAGCTTAGGCCCCCCCTTTGGGGAGCAGTTCTTC
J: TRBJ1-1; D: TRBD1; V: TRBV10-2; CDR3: CASSEFRGLADTEAFF; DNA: TGCGCCAGCAGTGAGTTCAGGGGGTTGGCGGACACTGAAGCTTTCTTT
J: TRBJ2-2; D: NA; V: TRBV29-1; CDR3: CSVEFPHGVTGELFF; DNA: TGCAGCGTTGAATTCCCACACGGGGTCACCGGGGAGCTGTTTTTT
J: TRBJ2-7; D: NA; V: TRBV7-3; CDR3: CASSFGQGYEQYF; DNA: NA
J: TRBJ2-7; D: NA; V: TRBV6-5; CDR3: CASSSGLNDEQYF; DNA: TGTGCCAGCAGCTCCGGACTAAACGACGAGCAGTACTTC
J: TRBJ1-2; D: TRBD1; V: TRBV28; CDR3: CASSLLQDRVGSAYRGDYGYTF; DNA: TGTGCCAGCAGTTTATTACAAGATCGGGTGGGGTCGGCGTACAGGGGAGACTATGGCTACACCTTC
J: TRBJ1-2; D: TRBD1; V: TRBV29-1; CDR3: CSVEGQGTNYGYTF; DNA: TGCAGCGTTGAGGGACAGGGTACTAACTATGGCTACACCTTC
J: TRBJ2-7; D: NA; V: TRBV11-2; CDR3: CASSLGGEFSYEQYF; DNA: TGTGCCAGCAGCTTAGGCGGGGAATTCTCCTACGAGCAGTACTTC
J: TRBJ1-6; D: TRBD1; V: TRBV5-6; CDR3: CASSPGQGESSPLHF; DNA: TGTGCCAGCAGTCCGGGACAGGGGGAATCTTCACCCCTCCACTTT
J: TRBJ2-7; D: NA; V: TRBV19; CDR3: CASSIRQETSYEQYF; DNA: TGTGCCAGTAGTATTCGGCAGGAAACCTCCTACGAGCAGTACTTC
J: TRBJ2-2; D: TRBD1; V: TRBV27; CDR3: CASSWDRGNGELFF; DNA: TGTGCCAGCAGTTGGGACAGGGGTAACGGGGAGCTGTTTTTT
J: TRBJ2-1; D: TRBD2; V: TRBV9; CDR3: CASSGPLEWDSGAPSSYNEQFF; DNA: TGTGCCAGCAGCGGACCACTGGAGTGGGATAGCGGGGCCCCGAGCTCCTACAATGAGCAGTTCTTC
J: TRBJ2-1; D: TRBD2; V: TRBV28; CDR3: CASTLAAGSYNEQFF; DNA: TGTGCCAGCACACTAGCGGCCGGCTCCTACAATGAGCAGTTCTTC
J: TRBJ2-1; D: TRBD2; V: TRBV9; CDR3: CASSVANSGNEQFF; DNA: TGTGCCAGCAGCGTAGCTAATAGCGGGAATGAGCAGTTCTTC
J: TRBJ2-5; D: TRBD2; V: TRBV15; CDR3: CATGSGGTQYF; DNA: TGTGCCACCGGGTCGGGGGGGACCCAGTACTTC
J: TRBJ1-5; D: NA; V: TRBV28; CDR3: CASSFRVSSQPQHF; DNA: TGTGCCAGCAGTTTTCGGGTATCGTCTCAGCCCCAGCATTTT
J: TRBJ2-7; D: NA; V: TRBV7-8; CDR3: CASSLVPAEAPYEQYF; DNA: TGTGCCAGCAGCTTAGTCCCAGCGGAGGCTCCGTACGAGCAGTACTTC
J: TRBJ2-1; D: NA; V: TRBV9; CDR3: CASSAVSKSSYNEQFF; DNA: TGTGCCAGCAGCGCCGTGTCGAAAAGCTCCTACAATGAGCAGTTCTTC
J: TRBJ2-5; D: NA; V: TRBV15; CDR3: CATSRDMGVQETQYF; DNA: TGTGCCACCAGCAGAGATATGGGGGTCCAAGAGACCCAGTACTTC
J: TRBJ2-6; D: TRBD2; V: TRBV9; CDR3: CASSLEIGLAGISGANVLTF; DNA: TGTGCCAGCAGCTTAGAAATTGGACTAGCGGGAATATCTGGGGCCAACGTCCTGACTTTC
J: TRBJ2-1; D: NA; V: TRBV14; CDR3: CASSPRGLPYNEQFF; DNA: TGTGCCAGCAGCCCCAGGGGTTTACCCTACAATGAGCAGTTCTTC
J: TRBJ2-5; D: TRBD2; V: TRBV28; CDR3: CASSLREEETQYF; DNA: TGTGCCAGCAGTTTGCGGGAGGAAGAGACCCAGTACTTC
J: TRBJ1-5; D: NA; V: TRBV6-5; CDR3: CASSPGVGQPQHF; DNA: TGTGCCAGCAGCCCCGGGGTCGGGCAGCCCCAGCATTTT
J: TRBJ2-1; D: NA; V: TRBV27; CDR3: CASQETAITRARYNEQFF; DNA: TGTGCCAGCCAAGAGACAGCAATAACTCGCGCACGATACAATGAGCAGTTCTTC
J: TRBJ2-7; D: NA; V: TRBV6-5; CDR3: CASNLSGGEQYF; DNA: TGTGCCAGCAATCTCTCTGGGGGGGAGCAGTACTTC